This paragraph covers one T cell receptor (beta chain) sequence. The antigen is undetermined. Germline CDR1 and CDR2: LNHNV and YYDKDF (reference sequence). V lost 0 bases, J lost 3 bases, and 12 bases lay in between. This CDR3 is built from 16 residues. The data were taken from a study of blood T cells in healthy people across ages. Points from the study as a whole: TCR beta diversity tracked closely with naive T cell percentage.

A second PCR of 7 to 11 cycles used a sample-barcoded 5' primer and a J-beta primer mix. All samples gave at least 3 million CDR3-containing paired-end reads. TCRdb ran MiXCR on the 5' RACE reads and lists one entry per CDR3 protein. In the table there are about 1.5 million distinct CDR3 sequences, roughly two fifths of which are singletons. The chain carries TRBV15 and TRBJ1-5; D perhaps matches TRBD1 (5 bases). This sequence originates from a woman aged 18-35 years in good health. The sample was blood. For the CDR3, the DNA is TGTGCCACCAGCAGAGATTTAGGGGTGGTCAATCAGCCCCAGCATTTT. Its protein product is CATSRDLGVVNQPQHF.